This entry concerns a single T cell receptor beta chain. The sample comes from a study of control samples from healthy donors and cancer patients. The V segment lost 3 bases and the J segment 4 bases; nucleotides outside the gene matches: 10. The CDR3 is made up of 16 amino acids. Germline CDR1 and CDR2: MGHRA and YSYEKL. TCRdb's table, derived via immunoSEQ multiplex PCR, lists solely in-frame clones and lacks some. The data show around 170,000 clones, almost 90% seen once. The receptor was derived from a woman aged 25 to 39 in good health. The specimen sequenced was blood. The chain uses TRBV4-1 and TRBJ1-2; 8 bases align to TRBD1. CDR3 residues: CASSQNDRGASYGYTF. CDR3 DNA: TGCGCCAGCAGCCAGAATGACAGGGGAGCCTCCTATGGCTACACCTTC.